Each of the 5 T cell receptor beta chains below was sequenced from the same sample in a study of blood T cell repertoires in COVID-19. The table came from immunoSEQ multiplex PCR; TCRdb's copy has only in-frame clones and leaves some out. The profile shows 35,000 to 50,000 clones, approximately 90% of them singletons. Sequenced: peripheral blood. The receptors were sampled from a man between 50 and 59 years old with active COVID-19.

This clone was counted a single time. This sequence joins TRBV7-9 and TRBJ1-4; D perhaps matches TRBD1 (5 bases). This CDR3 is 14 amino acids long. Per the germline V gene, CDR1 is SEHNR and CDR2 is FQNEAQ (reference sequence). Between the trimmed V and J ends, which lost 1 base and 3 bases, there was a span of 6 bases. CDR3 sequence (DNA): TGTGCCAGCAGCTTAGGACAGTCTAATGAAAAACTGTTTTTT. Protein sequence: CASSLGQSNEKLFF.

This chain joins TRBV5-1 and TRBJ2-7, with 9 bases aligning to TRBD1. The V segment lost 6 bases and the J segment 6 bases; nucleotides outside the gene matches: 13. This CDR3 is 15 amino acids long. Germline V gives CDR1 SGHRS, CDR2 YFSETQ. CDR3 residues: CASTPRPGQGTEQYF. The CDR3 region has the DNA TGCGCCAGCACGCCCCGGCCGGGACAGGGTACCGAGCAGTACTTC.

The chain is built from TRBV7-9 and TRBJ2-7; TRBD2 is a possible D gene (6 bases). Germline CDR1 and CDR2: SEHNR and FQNEAQ (reference sequence). The V end was cut by 3 bases, the J end by 2 bases, with 8 bases between. CDR3 length: 13 amino acids. The CDR3 spells CASSLGGPYEQYF. The CDR3 coding sequence is TGTGCCAGCAGCTTGGGGGGACCCTACGAGCAGTACTTC.

The rearrangement joins TRBV10-1 to TRBJ1-5; 7 nucleotides align to TRBD1. Germline V gives CDR1 WNHNN, CDR2 SYGVQD (reference sequence). Trimming at V came to 4 bases and at J to 2 bases, leaving 5 bases not matched to a gene. The CDR3 sequence is 15 residues long. CDR3 coding DNA: TGCGCCAGCAGTGCCGGACAGGCTGGCAATCAGCCCCAGCATTTT. It is translated as CASSAGQAGNQPQHF.

The chain couples TRBV12-3 or TRBV12-4 to TRBJ1-5, with D hard to call. The CDR3 runs to 13 residues. V gave up 3 bases and J gave up 0 bases, with 3 bases separating them. The CDR3 DNA sequence: TGTGCCAGCAGTTTCTATAGCAATCAGCCCCAGCATTTT. It codes for CASSFYSNQPQHF.